This paragraph covers one T cell receptor (beta chain) sequence. Its target is not known. The data originate from a study of blood T cells in healthy people across ages. Study in general: Template switching recovered approximately one barcoded beta molecule for every two T cells.

Study-wide points: Estimated diversity, derived from one million T cells, was regarded as an underestimate. More naive CD4+ cells and higher diversity were found in long-lived than in aged donors.

This CDR3 region has 16 residues. Trimming took off 3 bases at V and 6 bases at J, with 18 bases between the two ends. Combining a sample-barcoded 5' primer with a J-beta primer mix, a second PCR ran for roughly 6 to 11 cycles. Tags on each cDNA molecule came from a template-switch adaptor with 12 random nucleotides. TCRdb analysed the 5' RACE reads with MiXCR anew, one entry per CDR3 protein. The sample comprises 1,500,000 or so distinct CDR3 sequences, approximately 42% of which are singletons, and about 4.1% rests with the top ten. The chain uses TRBV12-3 or TRBV12-4 and TRBJ1-5; the D gene is possibly TRBD1 (6 bases). Material for sequencing was blood. The receptor comes from a young woman in good health. The CDR3 DNA reads as TGTGCCAGCAGTTTCCGCTACCTACAGGGTCGTCAGCCCCAGCATTTT. Translating it yields CASSFRYLQGRQPQHF.